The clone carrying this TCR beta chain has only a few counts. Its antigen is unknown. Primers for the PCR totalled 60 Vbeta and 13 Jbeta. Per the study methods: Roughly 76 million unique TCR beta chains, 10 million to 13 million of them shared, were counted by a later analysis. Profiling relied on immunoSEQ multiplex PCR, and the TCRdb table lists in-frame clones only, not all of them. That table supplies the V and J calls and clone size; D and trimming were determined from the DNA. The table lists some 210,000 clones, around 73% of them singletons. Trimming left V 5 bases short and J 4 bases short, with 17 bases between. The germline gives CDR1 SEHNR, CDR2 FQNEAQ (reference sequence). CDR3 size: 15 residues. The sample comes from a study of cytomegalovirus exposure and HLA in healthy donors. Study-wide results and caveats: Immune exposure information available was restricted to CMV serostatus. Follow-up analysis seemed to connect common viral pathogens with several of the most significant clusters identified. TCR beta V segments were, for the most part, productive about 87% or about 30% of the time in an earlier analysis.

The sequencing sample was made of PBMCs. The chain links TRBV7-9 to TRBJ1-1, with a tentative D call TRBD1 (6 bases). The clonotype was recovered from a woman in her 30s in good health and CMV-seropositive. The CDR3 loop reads CASSQRATGSTEAFF. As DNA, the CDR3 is TGTGCCAGCAGCCAAAGGGCGACAGGTAGCACTGAAGCTTTCTTT. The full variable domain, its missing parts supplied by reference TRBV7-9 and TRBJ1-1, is DTGVSQNPRHKITKRGQNVTFRCDPISEHNRLYWYRQTLGQGPEFLTYFQNEAQLEKSRLLSDRFSAERPKGSFSTLEIQRTEQGDSAMYLCASSQRATGSTEAFFGQGTRLTVV.